Given below is one T cell receptor beta chain in context. The antigen is undetermined. Clones were sequenced by immunoSEQ multiplex PCR, and TCRdb holds only the in-frame ones, with some missing. The table shows fewer than 45,000 clones, with roughly 80% occurring only once. The CDR3 spans 13 residues. V was pared by 4 bases and J by 1 base, with 7 bases between. CDR1 is SEHNR and CDR2 is FQNEAQ in the germline V gene (reference sequence). These data belong to a study of a mutant IDH1 vaccine in newly diagnosed glioma. Time point indicated: week 23, last vaccination. Vaccine doses each comprised 300 ug of mutant IDH1 20-mer peptide, with topical imiquimod. Those who donated had recent WHO grade 3 or 4 IDH1-mutant, ATRX-lost astrocytomas. Study-level results: Top-clonotype changes in peripheral T cells seemed unrelated to pseudoprogression.

This sequence joins TRBV7-9 and TRBJ1-2, with D unresolved. The material was PBMCs, obtained from a glioma patient whose treatment included an IDH1 peptide vaccine. The clonotype was recovered from a man aged 50 to 60 with glioma. The CDR3 DNA sequence: TGTGCCAGCAGCTCGACGGTTAACTATGGCTACACCTTC. It yields the protein CASSSTVNYGYTF.